Presented here are 29 T cell receptor beta chains from one specimen sequenced in a study of blood T cell repertoires in COVID-19. Some clones are missing from TCRdb's copy, which holds only in-frame ones; the method was immunoSEQ multiplex PCR. The table shows roughly 150,000 clones, with about four fifths occurring only once. The sequenced sample was peripheral blood. The receptors originated from a man in his sixties with acute or convalescent COVID-19.

The J gene is TRBJ2-5, the V gene TRBV7-7, with D maybe TRBD2 (5 bases). CDR1 and CDR2 (germline): SSHAT, FNYEAQ (reference sequence). This CDR3 is 15 amino acids long. Trimming pared 5 bases from V and 2 bases from J, leaving 15 bases between. CDR3 protein: CASSPRVRVQETQYF. The CDR3 DNA follows: TGTGCCAGCAGCCCGAGGGTTAGGGTACAAGAGACCCAGTACTTC.

V usage is TRBV4-1 and J usage is TRBJ2-1, with D unresolved. CDR1 MGHRA and CDR2 YSYEKL come from the germline V gene. The CDR3 covers 18 residues. The V gene lost 1 base and the J gene lost 0 bases, with 16 bases spanning the gap. CDR3 in amino acids: CASSQGLVDFGSYNEQFF. The CDR3 DNA sequence: TGCGCCAGCAGCCAAGGCCTGGTAGATTTCGGCTCCTACAATGAGCAGTTCTTC.

This clone was counted between two and nine times. V gene TRBV19 combines with J gene TRBJ1-5, with a tentative D call TRBD1 (5 bases). CDR3 size: 14 residues. V was cut by 5 bases and J by 2 bases, with 10 bases left in between. Germline V gene data show CDR1 as LNHDA and CDR2 as SQIVND (reference sequence). CDR3 region: CASSPGGGNQPQHF. The CDR3 coding sequence is TGTGCCAGTAGTCCCGGGGGGGGCAATCAGCCCCAGCATTTT.

The chain joins TRBV5-5 to TRBJ1-3; 7 bases map to TRBD1. Germline V gives CDR1 SGHKS, CDR2 YYEKEE (reference sequence). After removal of 3 bases from V and 2 bases from J, the junction contained 8 bases not matched to a gene. The CDR3 runs to 16 residues. The CDR3 reads CASSSGQRETGNTIYF. The CDR3, as DNA: TGTGCCAGCAGCTCGGGACAGAGGGAGACTGGAAACACCATATATTTT.

This chain links TRBV29-1 with TRBJ2-4; the D gene is possibly TRBD1 (6 bases). Germline V CDR1 and CDR2: SQVTM, ANQGSEA. V lost 7 bases, J lost 6 bases, and 13 bases lay in between. CDR3 length: 12 residues. CDR3 amino acids: CSAVGQSNIQYF. The CDR3 DNA reads TGCAGCGCCGTAGGACAGTCAAACATTCAGTACTTC.

The chain uses TRBV3-1 (or the pseudogene TRBV3-2) and TRBJ1-6, with TRBD1 matching over 10 bases. The CDR3 loop spans 15 amino acids. V was pared by 4 bases and J by 5 bases, with 2 bases of the junction left unmatched. The germline V gene encodes CDR1 LGHDT and CDR2 YNNKEL (reference sequence). CDR3 region: CASSLGQGNNSPLHF. The CDR3 DNA is TGTGCCAGCAGCCTGGGACAGGGGAATAATTCACCCCTCCACTTT.

This rearrangement joins TRBV27 to TRBJ1-2, with D maybe TRBD1 (5 bases). The germline V gene encodes CDR1 MNHEY and CDR2 SMNVEV (reference sequence). CDR3 size: 13 residues. Trimming pared 2 bases from V and 9 bases from J, leaving 13 bases between. Here the CDR3 reads CASSLGRGSSYTF. CDR3 DNA: TGTGCCAGCAGTTTAGGTAGGGGATCTAGCTACACCTTC.

This chain connects TRBV9 to TRBJ2-5; 9 bases match TRBD2. Germline V gives CDR1 SGDLS, CDR2 YYNGEE. This CDR3 has 15 amino acids. V lost 6 bases and J lost 4; bases outside the gene matches: 10. CDR3 coding DNA: TGTGCCAGCACCAGAGGCGGGGGGGCTCGAGAGACCCAGTACTTC. It encodes CASTRGGGARETQYF.

The chain combines TRBV2 with TRBJ1-1; TRBD1 matches 7 bases. Germline CDR1 is SNHLY and CDR2 is FYNNEI. The CDR3 totals 14 residues. Unmatched junction bases numbered 8, after V lost 6 bases and J lost 4 bases. The CDR3 loop reads CASRGNSGGTEAFF. CDR3 nucleotide sequence: TGTGCCAGCAGGGGAAATTCAGGGGGCACTGAAGCTTTCTTT.

In this sample, this clone turned up a few times. The V and J genes are TRBV18 and TRBJ1-2; D might be TRBD1 (5 bases). Germline V gene data show CDR1 as KGHSH and CDR2 as LQKENI. V was cut by 2 bases and J by 4 bases, with 11 bases left in between. This CDR3 has 14 residues. CDR3 coding DNA: TGTGCCAGCTCACCATCAGGGTTTAGCTATGGCTACACCTTC. Amino acid sequence: CASSPSGFSYGYTF.

The chain links TRBV6-5 to TRBJ2-5, with 12 bases lining up with TRBD1. The CDR3 runs 15 residues. The germline CDR1 and CDR2 sequences are MNHEY and SVGAGI. Trimming removed 4 bases from V and 1 base from J; junction bases left unmatched: 1. This CDR3 reads CASSWGQGAQETQYF. CDR3 in DNA: TGTGCCAGCAGTTGGGGACAGGGGGCCCAAGAGACCCAGTACTTC.

This chain joins TRBV29-1 and TRBJ1-1; TRBD1 matches at 9 bases. Germline trimming cut 7 bases from V and 1 base from J; bases unmatched to any gene: 10. There are 15 residues in the CDR3. Germline-derived CDR1 and CDR2 are SQVTM and ANQGSEA. The CDR3 coding sequence is TGCAGCGCCATCCGGGACAGGGAAAGGAACACTGAAGCTTTCTTT. Residues: CSAIRDRERNTEAFF.

This chain links TRBV19 with TRBJ1-3; 8 bases match TRBD1. V was pared by 4 bases and J by 3 bases, with 5 bases of the junction left unmatched. This CDR3 region has 15 residues. Germline lookup yields CDR1 LNHDA and CDR2 SQIVND (reference sequence). The CDR3: CASSTGGSRGNTIYF. CDR3 coding DNA: TGTGCCAGTAGTACAGGGGGCTCTCGTGGAAACACCATATATTTT.

V gene TRBV3-1 (or the pseudogene TRBV3-2) combines with J gene TRBJ2-5, with 11 bases lining up with TRBD2. The germline V gene encodes CDR1 LGHDT and CDR2 YNNKEL (reference sequence). Trimming at V came to 1 base and at J to 5 bases, leaving 3 bases not matched to a gene. The CDR3 is 15 amino acids. The CDR3 DNA is TGTGCCAGCAGCCAAGGGCCTAGCGGGGGGGAGACCCAGTACTTC. Protein: CASSQGPSGGETQYF.

In the case of this clone: The sample contains more than one DNA sequence encoding this CDR3. V usage is TRBV7-9 and J usage is TRBJ1-5; D remains unclear. V lost 2 bases to trimming and J lost 0 bases, with 5 bases between them. CDR1 and CDR2 (germline): SEHNR, FQNEAQ (reference sequence). The CDR3 runs to 14 residues. The CDR3 protein is CASSLSSSNQPQHF. CDR3 nucleotides: TGTGCCAGCAGCTTATCTTCTAGCAATCAGCCCCAGCATTTT.

The rearrangement joins TRBV2 to TRBJ2-7; D unclear. Germline values: CDR1 SNHLY, CDR2 FYNNEI. The CDR3 is made up of 14 amino acids. V dropped 8 bases and J dropped 0 bases, with 14 bases sitting between them. CDR3 protein: CASSIDKFSYEQYF. The CDR3 nucleotides are TGTGCCAGCTCCATCGACAAATTCTCCTACGAGCAGTACTTC.

The chain carries TRBV7-2 and TRBJ2-1, with D unresolved. The CDR3 is made up of 14 amino acids. With 5 bases removed from V and 4 bases from J, the gap between germline ends came to 12 bases. Germline values: CDR1 SGHTA, CDR2 FQGNSA. This CDR3 is CASSPRIAYNEQFF. CDR3 sequence (DNA): TGTGCCAGCAGCCCCAGGATCGCTTACAATGAGCAGTTCTTC.

The rearrangement uses TRBV24-1 and TRBJ1-2; D gene unclear. The V gene's germline CDR1 is KGHDR and CDR2 SFDVKD. Trimming stripped 1 base from V and 7 bases from J, with 6 bases between. The CDR3 sequence is 12 residues long. CDR3 in DNA: TGTGCCACCAGTGATTTCGAGGGTGGCTACACCTTC. Encoded protein: CATSDFEGGYTF.

A remark on this clone: This specimen includes other DNA sequences encoding the same CDR3. The chain recombines TRBV3-1 (or the pseudogene TRBV3-2) with TRBJ2-7, with a possible D match to TRBD2 (5 bases). V lost 4 bases and J lost 4, with 8 bases in between. Germline V gene sequence: CDR1 LGHDT, CDR2 YNNKEL (reference sequence). This CDR3 has 12 residues. The CDR3 region is CASSRGVYEQYF. CDR3 in DNA: TGTGCCAGCAGCCGGGGAGTTTACGAGCAGTACTTC.

This chain joins TRBV18 and TRBJ1-5; the D gene is possibly TRBD1 (5 bases). V lost 0 bases and J 4 bases, leaving 13 bases between the germline ends. The CDR3 totals 16 residues. Germline CDR1 is KGHSH and CDR2 is LQKENI. The CDR3 region is CASSPPQGLPNQPQHF. Written as DNA, the CDR3 is TGTGCCAGCTCACCACCGCAGGGATTACCGAATCAGCCCCAGCATTTT.

The genes are TRBV6-5 and TRBJ1-6; D is uncertain. With 3 bases removed from V and 12 bases from J, the gap between germline ends came to 15 bases. CDR1 and CDR2 from the germline V gene are MNHEY and SVGAGI. This CDR3 region has 14 residues. The CDR3 here is CASSYQTTRGPLHF. The CDR3 DNA is TGTGCCAGCAGTTATCAAACCACGCGGGGACCCCTCCACTTT.

The V and J genes are TRBV18 and TRBJ2-2; the D gene is possibly TRBD2 (6 bases). From germline, CDR1 is KGHSH and CDR2 LQKENI. V was trimmed by 2 bases and J by 4 bases, leaving 8 bases between them. The CDR3 is made up of 14 amino acids. In nucleotides, the CDR3 is TGTGCCAGCTCACCAAGGCGGGGCACCGGGGAGCTGTTTTTT. Its protein is CASSPRRGTGELFF.

About this clone itself: The junction and the germline gene differ at one end; a read error may be behind it. The V call is TRBV2, the J call TRBJ2-5; no clear D. Looked up from germline, CDR1 is SNHLY and CDR2 is FYNNEI. This CDR3 has 13 amino acids. CDR3 coding DNA: TGTGCCAGCGTCGGCGGCCGCTTAGAGCCCCAGTACTTC. This gives the protein CASVGGRLEPQYF. Looking up the rest from reference TRBV2 and TRBJ2-5 gives the full variable domain: EPEVTQTPSHQVTQMGQEVILRCVPISNHLYFYWYRQILGQKVEFLVSFYNNEISEKSEIFDDQFSVERPDGSNFTLKIRSTKLEDSAMYFCASVGGRLEPQYFGPGTRLLVL.

V is TRBV9 and J is TRBJ2-5, with 7 bases fitting TRBD1. The CDR3 sequence is 15 residues long. Germline loops: CDR1 SGDLS, CDR2 YYNGEE. With 3 bases clipped from V and 6 bases from J, the junction kept 11 bases outside the gene matches. For the CDR3, the DNA is TGTGCCAGCAGCGAAACAGGGGCCTTCGGGAAGACCCAGTACTTC. This codes for CASSETGAFGKTQYF.

The chain has TRBV6-6 and TRBJ1-2; 9 positions agree with TRBD1. The CDR3 extends over 14 amino acids. Germline V gene lookup returns CDR1 MNHNY and CDR2 SVGAGI (reference sequence). The trim removed 6 bases at V and 8 bases at J, leaving 10 bases unmatched. The CDR3 reads CASSPAGTGYGYTF. Written as DNA, the CDR3 is TGTGCCAGCAGCCCGGCCGGGACAGGGTACGGCTACACCTTC.

This chain connects TRBV4-1 to TRBJ1-4; 8 nucleotides line up with TRBD1. V lost 2 bases and J lost 9; bases outside the gene matches: 14. Germline loops: CDR1 MGHRA, CDR2 YSYEKL. This CDR3 spans 17 amino acids. In DNA form, the CDR3 reads TGCGCCAGCAGCCAACGGACAGGGTCGGTGTTAAATCAAAAACTGTTTTTT. Amino acids: CASSQRTGSVLNQKLFF.

This rearrangement joins TRBV7-6 to TRBJ2-5, with D tentatively TRBD2 (6 bases). Trimming left V 0 bases short and J 9 bases short, with 14 bases between. This CDR3 is 14 amino acids long. Germline CDR1 and CDR2: SGHVS and FNYEAQ. CDR3 sequence: CASSLAGEVLAQYF. For the CDR3, the DNA is TGTGCCAGCAGCTTAGCCGGGGAGGTCCTGGCCCAGTACTTC.

The V call is TRBV15, the J call TRBJ2-3, with D possibly TRBD2 on 5 matching bases. The CDR3 is made up of 16 amino acids. CDR1 LNHNV and CDR2 YYDKDF come from the germline V gene (reference sequence). Trimming stripped 1 base from V and 0 bases from J, with 11 bases between. The CDR3 reads CATSRGLGDSTDTQYF. The CDR3 bases are TGTGCCACCAGCAGAGGTTTGGGAGACAGCACAGATACGCAGTATTTT.

This chain uses TRBV25-1 with TRBJ1-5, with TRBD1 as a possible D gene (5 bases). This CDR3 contains 18 residues. Germline V gene sequence: CDR1 MGHDK, CDR2 SYGVNS. V was cut by 6 bases and J by 0 bases, with 21 bases left in between. This CDR3 reads CASSDGQGGENSNQPQHF. In DNA form, the CDR3 reads TGTGCCAGCAGCGACGGGCAGGGTGGGGAAAATAGCAATCAGCCCCAGCATTTT.